This record concerns one TCR beta chain sequence. Its specific antigen is unknown. No base quality values were provided; no much bigger clone lies one nucleotide off. The treatment or condition label for this specimen denotes: approximately 11-day PBMC culture with coronavirus spike peptide pools or control peptides (ViraFEST assay). The ViraFEST assay, used in the study, expanded antigen-specific T cells with peptide pools and then identified the expanded clonotypes through TCR sequencing. The positive SARS-CoV-2 PCR tests of the convalescent patients were dated from March to December 2020, before the Alpha, Beta and Delta variants emerged in the United States. Each well held about 2 million PBMCs cultured in IMDM containing about 5% human AB serum and approximately 9.8 IU/ml IL-2, with approximately 9.2 ug/ml peptide pools added. Half of the culture medium was replaced with fresh IL-2-containing medium on days 3 and 7. Once the cells had been in culture for around ten days, the EasySep CD4+ T cell isolation kit was used to isolate CD4+ T cells by negative selection. Ficoll-Paque Plus gradient centrifugation was used to isolate PBMCs from whole blood, and the isolated PBMCs were then either used fresh or cryopreserved at -140C. Each culture condition was generally run in triplicate wells.

Preparation of the library involved PCR. TCR sequencing of DNA from cultured CD4+ T cells used the Oncomine TCR Beta short-read assay at the Johns Hopkins FTIC core. Genomic DNA was extracted from the cultured CD4+ T cells with the QIAamp micro DNA kit. Oncomine TCR Beta libraries from cultured CD4+ T cells were pooled using unique dual indexes and sequenced on an Illumina iSeq 100. The paper's data handling went like this. Non-productive sequences were removed, and CDR3s not starting with C, not ending with F or W, or shorter than 7 amino acids were discarded. The MANAFEST web application was used to identify antigen-specific clonotypes by comparing peptide-stimulated wells against reference wells and other culture wells. An FDR below 0.05, an odds ratio above 5, and a productive frequency above 0.1% in at least two of three replicate wells were required for clones to be considered positive. Clonotypes that were significantly expanded in both SARS-CoV-2 spike wells and at least one common cold coronavirus spike condition were defined as cross-reactive. Levenshtein distances (stringdist) and unrooted phylogenetic trees (ape) in R version 3.6.1 were used to assess CDR3 homology. The raw public data were reprocessed by TCRdb itself: fastp quality trimming at Q25, MiXCR clonotype calling, in-frame beta chains only. Every distinct CDR3 protein forms one entry, paired with its most common genes and DNA. The V and J calls reflect TCRdb's pipeline rather than the authors' work. The sample table lists some 25,000 distinct CDR3 sequences, over 45% of them with a count of one. The ten most abundant clones make up 5.5% to 7% of the sample.

The source of the sample is a study of vaccination and CD4 T cells after COVID-19 (dated by TCRdb to the early 2020s). Some background on the complete study: Every convalescent patient had a positive nasal swab PCR test for SARS-CoV-2, with mild disease in roughly 10 patients and severe disease in one. Six males and four females were included in the convalescent cohort, with two Hispanic individuals, seven Caucasians, two Asians and one multiracial person represented. Each participant got two doses of either the Pfizer-BioNTech BNT162b2 vaccine (n=8) or the Moderna mRNA-1273 vaccine (n=2). Post-COVID blood samples from convalescent patients were collected a median of approximately 93 days after diagnosis, with a range of roughly 35 to 170 days. Post-vaccine blood samples were taken a median of 72 days after the second vaccine dose, with a range of roughly 14 to 250 days. Overlapping spike peptide pools from SARS-CoV-2 and from the common cold coronaviruses HCoV-NL63, HCoV-OC43 and HCoV-229E were used as culture stimuli. As controls, cultures received a CEFX viral epitope pool (the positive control), an HIV-1 Nef peptide pool (the negative control), or no peptide at all. In 10 COVID-19 convalescent patients and a handful of infection-naive healthy vaccine recipients, researchers compared the spike-specific CD4+ TCR repertoire from before mRNA vaccination with the repertoire from after.

Summary of the overall study and its limitations: In convalescent patients, nearly all vaccine-specific clones (304 of 307) were found to be mono-reactive for SARS-CoV-2 spike rather than cross-reactive with common cold coronaviruses. Relatively few convalescent patients were included in the study, and early timepoints after natural infection were not analyzed. In convalescent patients, a median roughly 83% of post-vaccine SARS-CoV-2-reactive clones were detected only after vaccination, and vaccine-specific priming was suggested by this finding. An increase in the median number of SARS-CoV-2-reactive clonotypes from 21 after infection to 38 after vaccination was observed, but the change was not found to be significant.

As encoded in the germline V gene, CDR1 is MNHNS while CDR2 is SASEGT. The CDR3, cysteine through phenylalanine, is 14 amino acids long. CDR3 DNA is the only sequence kept; it has 42 bases, read in frame from the first base. Trimming removed 3 bases from V and 1 base from J, leaving 9 bases between the germline ends. The sequence came from a human donor who had recovered from COVID-19. The chain uses TRBV6-1 and TRBJ1-1, with TRBD1 as a weak D call on 6 bases. Sequenced material: CD4+ T cells from blood, cultured in vitro. This receptor has the CDR3 CASSEGGPNTEAFF. The DNA sequence reads TGTGCCAGCAGTGAGGGGGGGCCGAACACTGAAGCTTTCTTT.